Described below is a single T cell receptor beta chain sequence and its context. Its antigen is undetermined. The data derive from a study of shared clonotypes between healthy human individuals. The germline V gene encodes CDR1 SGHRS and CDR2 YFSETQ. Trimming at V came to 5 bases and at J to 6 bases, leaving 6 bases not matched to a gene. This CDR3 has 14 residues. Study results and caveats: The study generally estimated greater richness for naive than memory subsets.

Healthy adults negative for HIV, lacking recent acute infections or vaccinations, served as donors. Deep-level settings were used for running the assay. Using immunoSEQ multiplex PCR, the repertoire was profiled, and TCRdb retains in-frame clones only, with some absent. Among millions of clones, 90% to 95% were seen once, and the ten largest hold more than 0.12%. V and J are TRBV5-1 and TRBJ2-2, with 8 bases fitting TRBD2. This receptor was obtained from a man between 18 and 35 years old in good health. Source material: naive CD4+ T cells sorted from blood. Subset: CD45RA+ positively selected. The CDR3 protein is CASSNSGEPGELFF. DNA for the CDR3: TGCGCCAGCAGTAATAGCGGGGAGCCCGGGGAGCTGTTTTTT.